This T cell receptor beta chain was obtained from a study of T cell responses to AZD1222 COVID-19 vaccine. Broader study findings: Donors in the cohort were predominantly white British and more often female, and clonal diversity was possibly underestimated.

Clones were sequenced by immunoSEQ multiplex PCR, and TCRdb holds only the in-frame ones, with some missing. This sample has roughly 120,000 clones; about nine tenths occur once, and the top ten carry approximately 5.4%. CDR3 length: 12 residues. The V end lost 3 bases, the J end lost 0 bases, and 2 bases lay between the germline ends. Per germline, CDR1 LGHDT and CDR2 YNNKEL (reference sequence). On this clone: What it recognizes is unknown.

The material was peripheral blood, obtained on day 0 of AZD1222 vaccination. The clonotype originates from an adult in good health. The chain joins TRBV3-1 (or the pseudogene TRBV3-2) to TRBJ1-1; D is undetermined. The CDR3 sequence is CASSHLNTEAFF. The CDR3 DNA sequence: TGTGCCAGCAGCCACTTGAACACTGAAGCTTTCTTT.